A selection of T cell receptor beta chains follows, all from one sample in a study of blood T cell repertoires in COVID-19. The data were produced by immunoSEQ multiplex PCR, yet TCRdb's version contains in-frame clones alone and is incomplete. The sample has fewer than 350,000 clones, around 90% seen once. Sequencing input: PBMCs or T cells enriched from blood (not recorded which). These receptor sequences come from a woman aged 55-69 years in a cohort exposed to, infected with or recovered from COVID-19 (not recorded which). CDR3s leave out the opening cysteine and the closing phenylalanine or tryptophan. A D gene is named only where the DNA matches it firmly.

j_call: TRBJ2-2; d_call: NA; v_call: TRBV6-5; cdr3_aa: ASSYNTGHRTGELF
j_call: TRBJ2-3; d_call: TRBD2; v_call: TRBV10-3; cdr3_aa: AISGTSGDTQY
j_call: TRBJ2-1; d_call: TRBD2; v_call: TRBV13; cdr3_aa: ASSPPLTGLAGGNEQF
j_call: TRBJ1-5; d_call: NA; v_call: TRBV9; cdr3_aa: ASSPSSTMLGSHSNQPQH
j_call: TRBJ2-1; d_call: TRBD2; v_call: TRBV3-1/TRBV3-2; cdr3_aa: ASSPKLAGGEQF
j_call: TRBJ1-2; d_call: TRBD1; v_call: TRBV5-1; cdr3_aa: ASSLDRGGSSAF
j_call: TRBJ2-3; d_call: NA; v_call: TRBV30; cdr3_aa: AWSAAGLSTDTQY
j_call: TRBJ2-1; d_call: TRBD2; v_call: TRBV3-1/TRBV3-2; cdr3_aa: ASSQHREAGEGPNEQF
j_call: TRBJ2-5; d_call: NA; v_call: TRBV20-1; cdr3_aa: SVVDQETQY
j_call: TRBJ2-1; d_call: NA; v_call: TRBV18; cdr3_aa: ASSPNSGDNEQF
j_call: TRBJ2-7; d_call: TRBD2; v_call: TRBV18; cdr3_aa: ASSPQTSGTGEQY
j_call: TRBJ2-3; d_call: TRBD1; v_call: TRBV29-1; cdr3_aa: SVDGATGGTDTQY
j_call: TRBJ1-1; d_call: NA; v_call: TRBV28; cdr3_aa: ASSSSGANTEAF
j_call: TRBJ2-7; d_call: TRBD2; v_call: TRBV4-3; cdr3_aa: ASSRQREGGYYEQY
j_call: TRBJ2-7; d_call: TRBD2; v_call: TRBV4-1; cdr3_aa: ASSQEAIAGDFEQY